This T cell receptor beta chain was found in a study of T cell responses to AZD1222 COVID-19 vaccine. This CDR3 has 16 amino acids. V was pared by 0 bases and J by 0 bases, with 0 bases of the junction left unmatched. Germline V CDR1 and CDR2: LGHNA, YNFKEQ. Worth noting for this clone: Antigen: not known.

Libraries were prepared by immunoSEQ multiplex PCR; TCRdb keeps only in-frame clonotypes and omits some of them. This sample yields tens of thousands of clones, of which about nine tenths are seen a single time; about two fifths belongs to the top ten. Notes on the study in general: Targeting of unmutated variant regions was reportedly seen in nearly half of spike-specific TCRs.

The origin of this receptor is an adult who received the AZD1222 COVID-19 vaccine. The rearrangement links TRBV4-2 to TRBJ2-2; 8 bases are a match to TRBD2. Source: peripheral blood, taken 28 days after the second AZD1222 dose. CDR3 loop: CASSQELAANTGELFF. The CDR3 DNA sequence: TGTGCCAGCAGCCAAGAACTAGCGGCGAACACCGGGGAGCTGTTTTTT.